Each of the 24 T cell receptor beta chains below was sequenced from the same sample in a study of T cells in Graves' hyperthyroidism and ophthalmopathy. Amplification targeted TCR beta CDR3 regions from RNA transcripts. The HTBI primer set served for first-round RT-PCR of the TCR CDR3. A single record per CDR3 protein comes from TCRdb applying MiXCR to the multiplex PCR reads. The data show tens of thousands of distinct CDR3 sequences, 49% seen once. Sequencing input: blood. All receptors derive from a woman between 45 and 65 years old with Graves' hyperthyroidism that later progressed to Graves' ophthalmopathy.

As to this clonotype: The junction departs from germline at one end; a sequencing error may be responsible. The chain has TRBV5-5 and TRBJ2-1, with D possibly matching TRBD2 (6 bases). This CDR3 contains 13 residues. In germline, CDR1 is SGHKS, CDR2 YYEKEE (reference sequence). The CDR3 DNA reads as TGTGCCAGCAGCTTGGGGGCGGGGAATGAGCAGTCCTTC. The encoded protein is CASSLGAGNEQSF.

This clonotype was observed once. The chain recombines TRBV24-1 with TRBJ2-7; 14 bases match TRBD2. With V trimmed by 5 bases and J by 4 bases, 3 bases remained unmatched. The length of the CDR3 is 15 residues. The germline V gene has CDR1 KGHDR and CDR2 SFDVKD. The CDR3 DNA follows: TGTGCCACCAGTGGGACTAGCGGGAGGACGTACGAGCAGTACTTC. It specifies CATSGTSGRTYEQYF.

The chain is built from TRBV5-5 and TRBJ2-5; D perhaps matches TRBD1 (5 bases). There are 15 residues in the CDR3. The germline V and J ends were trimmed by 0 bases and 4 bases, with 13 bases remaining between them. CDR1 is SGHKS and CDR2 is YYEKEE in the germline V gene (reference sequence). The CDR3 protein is CASSLAVKGIETQYF. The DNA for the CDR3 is TGTGCCAGCAGCTTGGCCGTGAAGGGGATAGAGACCCAGTACTTC. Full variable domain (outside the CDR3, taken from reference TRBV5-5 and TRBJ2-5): DAGVTQSPTHLIKTRGQQVTLRCSPISGHKSVSWYQQVLGQGPQFIFQYYEKEERGRGNFPDRFSARQFPNYSSELNVNALLLGDSALYLCASSLAVKGIETQYFGPGTRLLVL.

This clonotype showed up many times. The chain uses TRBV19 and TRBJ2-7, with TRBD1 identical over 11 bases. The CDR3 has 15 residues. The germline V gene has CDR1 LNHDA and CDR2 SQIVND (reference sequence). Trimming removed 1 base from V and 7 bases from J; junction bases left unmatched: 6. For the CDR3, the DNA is TGTGCCAGTAGTATAGGTGGGACAGGGGGTGGGGAGCAGTACTTC. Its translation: CASSIGGTGGGEQYF. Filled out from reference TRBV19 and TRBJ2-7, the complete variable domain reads DGGITQSPKYLFRKEGQNVTLSCEQNLNHDAMYWYRQDPGQGLRLIYYSQIVNDFQKGDIAEGYSVSREKKESFPLTVTSAQKNPTAFYLCASSIGGTGGGEQYFGPGTRLTVT.

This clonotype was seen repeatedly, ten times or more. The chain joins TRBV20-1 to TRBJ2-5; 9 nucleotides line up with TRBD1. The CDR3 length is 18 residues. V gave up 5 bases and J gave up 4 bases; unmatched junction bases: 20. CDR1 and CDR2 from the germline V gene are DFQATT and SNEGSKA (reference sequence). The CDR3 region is CSAVPFAGTGSSRETQYF. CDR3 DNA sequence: TGCAGTGCTGTACCTTTCGCCGGGACAGGGAGTTCACGAGAGACCCAGTACTTC.

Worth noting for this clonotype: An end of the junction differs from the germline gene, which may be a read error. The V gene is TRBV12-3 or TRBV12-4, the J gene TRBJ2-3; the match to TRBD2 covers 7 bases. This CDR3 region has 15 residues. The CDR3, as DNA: TGCGCCAGCATCACCCCACTAGCGAACACAGATACGCAGTATTTT. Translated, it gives CASITPLANTDTQYF.

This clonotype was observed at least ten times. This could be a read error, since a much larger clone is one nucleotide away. The CDR3 coding sequence is TGTGCCAGTAGTATGGGGCAGGGACAGGAGACCCAGTACTTC. Protein sequence: CASSMGQGQETQYF. The gene calls are TRBV19 and TRBJ2-5; 7 bases align to TRBD1. The CDR3 totals 14 residues. CDR1 and CDR2 from the germline V gene are LNHDA and SQIVND (reference sequence). J lost 5 bases, V lost 3 bases, and 6 bases had no gene match.

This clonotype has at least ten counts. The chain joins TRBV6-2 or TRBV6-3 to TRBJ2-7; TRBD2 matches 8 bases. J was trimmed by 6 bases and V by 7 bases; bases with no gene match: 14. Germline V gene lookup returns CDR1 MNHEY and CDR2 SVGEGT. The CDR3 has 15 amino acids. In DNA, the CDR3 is TGTGCCAGCACCACCCATTTCCGGGAGGGGGTCGAGCAGTACTTC. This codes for CASTTHFREGVEQYF.

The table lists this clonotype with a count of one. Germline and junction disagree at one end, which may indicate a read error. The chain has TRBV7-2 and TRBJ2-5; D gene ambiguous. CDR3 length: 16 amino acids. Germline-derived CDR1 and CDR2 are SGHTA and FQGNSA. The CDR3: CGSSLVGRVMVETQYF. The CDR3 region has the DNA TGTGGCAGCAGCTTAGTCGGTAGAGTGATGGTGGAGACCCAGTACTTC.

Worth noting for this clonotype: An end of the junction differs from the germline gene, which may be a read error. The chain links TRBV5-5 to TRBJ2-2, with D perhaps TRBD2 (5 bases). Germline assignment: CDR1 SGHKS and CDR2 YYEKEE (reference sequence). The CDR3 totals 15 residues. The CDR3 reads CASSPEAANTGELFF. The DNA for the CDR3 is TGCGCCAGCAGCCCGGAGGCAGCGAACACCGGGGAGCTGTTTTTT.

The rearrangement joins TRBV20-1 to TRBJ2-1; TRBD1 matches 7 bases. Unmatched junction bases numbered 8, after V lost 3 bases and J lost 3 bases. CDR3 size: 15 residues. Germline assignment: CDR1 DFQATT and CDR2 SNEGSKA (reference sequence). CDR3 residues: CSASIRDSFYNEQFF. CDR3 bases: TGCAGTGCTAGCATCCGGGACAGCTTCTACAATGAGCAGTTCTTC.

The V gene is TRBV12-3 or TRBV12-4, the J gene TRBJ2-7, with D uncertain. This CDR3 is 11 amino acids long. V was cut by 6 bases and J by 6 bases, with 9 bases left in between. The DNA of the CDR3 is TGTGCCAGCAGGTTTACCGGCGAGCAGTACTTC. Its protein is CASRFTGEQYF.

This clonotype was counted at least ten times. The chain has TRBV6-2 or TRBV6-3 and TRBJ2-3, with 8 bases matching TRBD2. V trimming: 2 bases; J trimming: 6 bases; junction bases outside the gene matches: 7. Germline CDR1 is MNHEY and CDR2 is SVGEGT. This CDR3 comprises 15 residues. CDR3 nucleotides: TGTGCCAGCAGTTACGGGTCGGGAGGGGGGGATACGCAGTATTTT. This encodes CASSYGSGGGDTQYF.

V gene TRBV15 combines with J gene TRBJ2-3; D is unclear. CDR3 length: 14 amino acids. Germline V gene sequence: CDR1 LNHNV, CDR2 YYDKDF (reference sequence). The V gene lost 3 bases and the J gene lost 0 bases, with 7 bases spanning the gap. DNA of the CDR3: TGTGCCACCAGCAGCACGTCTAGCACAGATACGCAGTATTTT. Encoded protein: CATSSTSSTDTQYF.

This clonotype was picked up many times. In DNA form, the CDR3 reads TGTGCCAGCAGTTTTCGATCCGATAATGAGCAGTTCTTC. Translated, it gives CASSFRSDNEQFF. The chain combines TRBV6-2 or TRBV6-3 with TRBJ2-1; D is undetermined. The CDR3 spans 13 residues. V lost 4 bases, J lost 7 bases, and 11 bases lay in between. CDR1 MNHEY and CDR2 SVGEGT come from the germline V gene.

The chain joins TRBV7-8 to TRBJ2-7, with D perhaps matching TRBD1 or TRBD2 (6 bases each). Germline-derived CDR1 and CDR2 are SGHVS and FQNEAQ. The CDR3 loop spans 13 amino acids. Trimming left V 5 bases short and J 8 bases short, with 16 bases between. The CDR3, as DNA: TGTGCCAGCAGCCTAAGGAGGGGGAATCAGCAGTACTTC. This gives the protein CASSLRRGNQQYF.

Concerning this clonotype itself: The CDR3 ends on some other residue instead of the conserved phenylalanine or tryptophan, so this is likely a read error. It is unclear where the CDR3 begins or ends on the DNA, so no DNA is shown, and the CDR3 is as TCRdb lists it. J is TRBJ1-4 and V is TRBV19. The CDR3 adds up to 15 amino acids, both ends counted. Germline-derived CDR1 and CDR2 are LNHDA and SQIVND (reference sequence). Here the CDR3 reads CASSPGGGFNEKLFL.

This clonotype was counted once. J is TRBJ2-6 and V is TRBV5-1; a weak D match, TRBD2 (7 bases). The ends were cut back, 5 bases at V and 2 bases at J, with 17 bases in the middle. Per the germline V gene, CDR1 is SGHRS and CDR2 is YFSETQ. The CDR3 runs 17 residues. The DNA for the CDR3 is TGCGCCAGCAGTGGGGGCCTAGCGGTCCCTGGGGCCAACGTCCTGACTTTC. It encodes CASSGGLAVPGANVLTF.

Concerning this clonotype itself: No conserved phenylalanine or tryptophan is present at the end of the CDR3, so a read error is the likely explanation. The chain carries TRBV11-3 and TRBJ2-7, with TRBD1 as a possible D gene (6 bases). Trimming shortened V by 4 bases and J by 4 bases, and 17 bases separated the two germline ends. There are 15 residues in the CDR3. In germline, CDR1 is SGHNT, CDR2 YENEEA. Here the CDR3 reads CASSSSGTSGYEQYL. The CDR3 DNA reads TGTGCCAGCAGCTCCTCCGGGACAAGCGGATACGAGCAGTACCTC.

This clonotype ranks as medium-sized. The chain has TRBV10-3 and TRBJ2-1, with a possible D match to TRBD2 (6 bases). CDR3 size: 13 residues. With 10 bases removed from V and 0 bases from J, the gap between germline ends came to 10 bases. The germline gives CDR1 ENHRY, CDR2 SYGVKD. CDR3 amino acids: CATGTRSYNEQFF. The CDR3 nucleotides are TGTGCCACGGGGACTCGCTCCTACAATGAGCAGTTCTTC.

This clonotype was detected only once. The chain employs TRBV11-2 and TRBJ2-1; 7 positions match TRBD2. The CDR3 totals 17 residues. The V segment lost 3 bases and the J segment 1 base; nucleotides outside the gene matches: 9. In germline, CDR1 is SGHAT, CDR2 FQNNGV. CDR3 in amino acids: CASSFHQTGRSYNEQFF. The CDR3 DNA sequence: TGTGCCAGCAGCTTTCACCAAACCGGGAGGTCCTACAATGAGCAGTTCTTC.

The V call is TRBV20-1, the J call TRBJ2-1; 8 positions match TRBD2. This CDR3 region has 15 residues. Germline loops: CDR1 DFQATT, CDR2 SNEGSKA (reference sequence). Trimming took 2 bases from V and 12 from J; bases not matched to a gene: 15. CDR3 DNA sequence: TGCAGTGCTAGAACTAGCGGAGGGGGAAGAGATACGCAGTTCTTC. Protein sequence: CSARTSGGGRDTQFF.

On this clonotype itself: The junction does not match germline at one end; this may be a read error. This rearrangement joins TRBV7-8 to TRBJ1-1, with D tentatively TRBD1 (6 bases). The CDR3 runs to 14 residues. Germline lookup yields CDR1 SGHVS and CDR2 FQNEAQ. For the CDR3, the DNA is TGTGCCGGCAGCTTGGCGGGACATAGCACTGAAGCTTTCTTT. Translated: CAGSLAGHSTEAFF.

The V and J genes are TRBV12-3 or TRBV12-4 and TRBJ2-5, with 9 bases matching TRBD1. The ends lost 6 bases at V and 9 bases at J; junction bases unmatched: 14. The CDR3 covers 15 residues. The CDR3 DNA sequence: TGTGCCAGCAGCCCGGGACAGGGAGAGAAACAGCCCCAGTACTTC. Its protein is CASSPGQGEKQPQYF.